This is a list of T cell receptor beta chains from one sample in a study of technical replicates of blood from several donors. The method was immunoSEQ multiplex PCR; TCRdb's version includes in-frame clones alone and lacks a portion of them. In the table there are 70,000 or so clones, roughly 98% of which are singletons. What was sequenced was T cells isolated from PBMCs. These receptors were taken from a human donor in good health. CDR3s leave out the opening cysteine and the closing phenylalanine or tryptophan. Clone size is stated in some rows and not others, as once, few, many or a class when expanded.

TRBV7-2,TRBJ2-2,NA,ASSAPKREAVSGELF
TRBV7-3,TRBJ2-7,NA,ASSPGQFFSYEQY
TRBV19,TRBJ2-7,NA,ASSIVWQGREQY
TRBV21-1,TRBJ1-2,NA,ASSKMTASYGYT
TRBV14,TRBJ2-7,NA,ASSQEGDRNPYEQY
TRBV5-1,TRBJ2-5,NA,ASSSGQGGTQY
TRBV6-1,TRBJ1-1,NA,ASPRAGNTEAF
TRBV12-2,TRBJ2-7,NA,ASRLVSGHNYEQY
TRBV6-5,TRBJ1-5,NA,ASSNGQGWNQPQH
TRBV11-2,TRBJ2-1,NA,ASSYSEKQF
TRBV2,TRBJ1-2,once,ASSGMHRGDGYT
TRBV5-4,TRBJ2-3,NA,ASSLASGTDTQY
TRBV9,TRBJ2-1,NA,ASSVFEGGPRNEQF
TRBV25-1,TRBJ2-7,NA,ASRDPGSYEQY
TRBV6-1,TRBJ2-2,NA,ASSDGRGTGELF
TRBV6-1,TRBJ2-5,NA,ASSELYSVETQY
TRBV6-1,TRBJ1-2,NA,ASSEQQGTAYGYT
TRBV25-1,TRBJ2-1,NA,ASSGREDGNEQF
TRBV6-5,TRBJ2-4,NA,ASSYGGDRDIQY
TRBV6-5,TRBJ2-1,NA,ASSYPGGDEQF
TRBV6-5,TRBJ1-2,NA,ASSPGTGTYGYT
TRBV6-5,TRBJ1-1,once,ASSGHTIPEAF
TRBV6-1,TRBJ2-5,NA,ASSALGLQEETQY
TRBV4-2,TRBJ2-1,NA,ASSQVVLTNWIDNEQF
TRBV29-1,TRBJ1-2,NA,SVVQGVSGYT
TRBV29-1,TRBJ1-1,NA,SVEALMNILKPGDTEAF
TRBV5-1,TRBJ2-3,NA,ASSRELGTDTQY
TRBV4-1,TRBJ2-5,NA,ASSQDRSGETQY
TRBV4-1,TRBJ2-3,NA,ASSQGPADTQY
TRBV7-2,TRBJ1-1,NA,ASSLVGQGGTEAF
TRBV10-3,TRBJ1-2,NA,AISSPGQGGGGYT
TRBV5-1,TRBJ2-1,once,ASRFTGFYNEQF
TRBV28,TRBJ2-7,once,ASSFPRRSDEQY